Shown below are 16 T cell receptor beta chains from a single sample sequenced in a study of OX40 agonist ivuxolimab in advanced cancers. Produced via immunoSEQ multiplex PCR; TCRdb's table is partial and in-frame only. The table has approximately 19,000 clones, roughly 80% seen once. The sample consisted of CD4+ or CD8+ T cells sorted from blood, taken in a trial of the OX40 agonist ivuxolimab. Every receptor here comes from an adult with an advanced solid tumor such as melanoma, head and neck, liver or kidney cancer.

CDR3 amino acids: CASRDTGLGEETQYF. The CDR3 nucleotides read TGTGCCAGCAGAGACACGGGACTAGGGGAAGAGACCCAGTACTTC. The chain recombines TRBV9 with TRBJ2-5, with TRBD2 identical over 8 bases. The CDR3 has 15 residues. Trimming removed 5 bases from V and 3 bases from J; junction bases left unmatched: 9. Germline V gene lookup returns CDR1 SGDLS and CDR2 YYNGEE.

The V gene is TRBV28, the J gene TRBJ1-3; D unclear. Per the germline V gene, CDR1 is MDHEN and CDR2 is SYDVKM. This CDR3 is 16 amino acids long. Between the trimmed V and J ends, which lost 3 bases and 0 bases, there was a span of 12 bases. CDR3: CASSLGRSLSGNTIYF. DNA for the CDR3: TGTGCCAGCAGTTTGGGGAGGTCCCTCTCTGGAAACACCATATATTTT. Using reference TRBV28 and TRBJ1-3 for the parts outside the CDR3, the full variable domain is DVKVTQSSRYLVKRTGEKVFLECVQDMDHENMFWYRQDPGLGLRLIYFSYDVKMKEKGDIPEGYSVSREKKERFSLILESASTNQTSMYLCASSLGRSLSGNTIYFGEGSWLTVV.

V is TRBV9 and J is TRBJ2-4; 8 bases fit TRBD2. With V trimmed by 0 bases and J by 7 bases, 6 bases remained unmatched. The CDR3 consists of 15 residues. Germline V gene sequence: CDR1 SGDLS, CDR2 YYNGEE. The CDR3 region has the DNA TGTGCCAGCAGCGTAGGGGTCGGGAGGGATAACATTCAGTACTTC. Translation: CASSVGVGRDNIQYF.

The rearrangement joins TRBV10-1 to TRBJ1-1; D unclear. Trimming stripped 0 bases from V and 4 bases from J, with 6 bases between. In germline, CDR1 is WNHNN, CDR2 SYGVQD (reference sequence). The CDR3 has 13 residues. The CDR3 spells CASSESETTEAFF. CDR3 DNA sequence: TGCGCCAGCAGTGAGTCTGAGACCACTGAAGCTTTCTTT.

The genes are TRBV4-2 and TRBJ1-1; the D gene is possibly TRBD1 (6 bases). Trimming removed 0 bases at V and 5 bases at J, with 10 bases between. Germline V lookup: CDR1 LGHNA, CDR2 YNFKEQ. The CDR3 totals 14 residues. The CDR3 loop is CASSQDMDRTEAFF. DNA for the CDR3: TGTGCCAGCAGCCAAGATATGGACAGAACTGAAGCTTTCTTT.

The rearrangement joins TRBV9 to TRBJ2-3; D remains unclear. The V end was cut by 3 bases, the J end by 2 bases, with 4 bases between. This CDR3 comprises 12 residues. Per germline, CDR1 SGDLS and CDR2 YYNGEE. CDR3 protein: CASSADTDTQYF. The DNA for the CDR3 is TGTGCCAGCAGCGCAGACACAGATACGCAGTATTTT.

CDR3 nucleotides: TGTGCCAGCAGTGAACTACAGCAGCCCCAGCATTTT. It specifies CASSELQQPQHF. The chain combines TRBV6-1 with TRBJ1-5, with D uncertain. In germline, CDR1 is MNHNS, CDR2 SASEGT. The V end was cut by 2 bases, the J end by 7 bases, with 6 bases between. The CDR3 has 12 amino acids.

The chain employs TRBV28 and TRBJ2-4; 14 bases line up with TRBD2. The length of the CDR3 is 18 residues. Germline V gene sequence: CDR1 MDHEN, CDR2 SYDVKM. V shed 11 bases and J 0 bases; nucleotides not matched to a gene: 12. This CDR3 reads CAAPWGTSGSRAKNIQYF. CDR3 DNA sequence: TGTGCCGCTCCGTGGGGGACTAGCGGGAGCAGAGCCAAAAACATTCAGTACTTC.

This clone was counted only a few times. The CDR3 reads CASARDRVGEQFF. The CDR3 DNA follows: TGTGCCAGCGCCCGGGACAGGGTGGGTGAGCAGTTCTTC. This rearrangement joins TRBV6-5 to TRBJ2-1, with TRBD1 identical over 9 bases. Per the germline V gene, CDR1 is MNHEY and CDR2 is SVGAGI. V shed 8 bases and J 9 bases; nucleotides not matched to a gene: 8. The CDR3 spans 13 residues.

The genes are TRBV19 and TRBJ2-4; 9 nucleotides match TRBD1. The CDR3 extends over 13 amino acids. The V gene's germline CDR1 is LNHDA and CDR2 SQIVND (reference sequence). Trimming cost V 3 bases and J 7 bases; bases outside gene matches: 1. CDR3 region: CASSIGTGNIQYF. DNA of the CDR3: TGTGCCAGTAGTATCGGGACAGGGAACATTCAGTACTTC.

The V call is TRBV7-2, the J call TRBJ2-7, with D possibly TRBD2 on 5 matching bases. Germline V CDR1 and CDR2: SGHTA, FQGNSA. This CDR3 spans 14 amino acids. V lost 1 base to trimming and J lost 5 bases, with 12 bases between them. CDR3 region: CASSLGGPNHEQYF. The CDR3 DNA is TGTGCCAGCAGCTTAGGAGGGCCGAACCACGAGCAGTACTTC.

The chain employs TRBV9 and TRBJ1-1; TRBD1 matches 7 bases. CDR3 length: 15 residues. Germline loops: CDR1 SGDLS, CDR2 YYNGEE. The V segment lost 4 bases and the J segment 4 bases; nucleotides outside the gene matches: 10. CDR3 amino acids: CASSLRAGGLTEAFF. CDR3 nucleotides: TGTGCCAGCAGCCTTCGGGCAGGGGGACTCACTGAAGCTTTCTTT.

This CDR3 reads CASSPGTSHSDTQYF. The CDR3 bases are TGTGCCAGCAGTCCCGGGACTAGTCACTCAGATACGCAGTATTTT. The chain is built from TRBV28 and TRBJ2-3; 8 bases align to TRBD2. With 5 bases clipped from V and 4 bases from J, the junction kept 8 bases outside the gene matches. This CDR3 region has 15 residues. Germline lookup yields CDR1 MDHEN and CDR2 SYDVKM.

This chain joins TRBV7-9 and TRBJ2-2; 8 positions match TRBD2. Germline-derived CDR1 and CDR2 are SEHNR and FQNEAQ (reference sequence). The CDR3 covers 15 residues. With 5 bases clipped from V and 2 bases from J, the junction kept 4 bases outside the gene matches. Here the CDR3 DNA reads TGTGCCAGCAGCCCGATAGCGGGAAACACCGGGGAGCTGTTTTTT. Translated, it gives CASSPIAGNTGELFF.

The V call is TRBV7-2, the J call TRBJ2-7; tentatively, D is TRBD1 (6 bases). The CDR3 loop spans 12 amino acids. Deletions cut 2 bases from V and 7 bases from J, with 9 bases between. In germline, CDR1 is SGHTA, CDR2 FQGNSA. In nucleotides, the CDR3 is TGTGCCAGCAGCTTAACAGGGCGGGAGCAGTACTTC. Its translation is CASSLTGREQYF. Complete variable domain (other parts from reference TRBV7-2 and TRBJ2-7): GAGVSQSPSNKVTEKGKDVELRCDPISGHTALYWYRQSLGQGLEFLIYFQGNSAPDKSGLPSDRFSAERTGGSVSTLTIQRTQQEDSAVYLCASSLTGREQYFGPGTRLTVT.

The V gene is TRBV29-1, the J gene TRBJ1-4; no reliable D call. Germline CDR1 reads SQVTM; CDR2 reads ANQGSEA. The CDR3 spans 17 residues. V was trimmed by 3 bases and J by 5 bases, leaving 22 bases between them. CDR3 DNA: TGCAGCGTTGAGTCACAGCGTCTCCTAGTCGACAATGAAAAACTGTTTTTT. It is translated as CSVESQRLLVDNEKLFF.